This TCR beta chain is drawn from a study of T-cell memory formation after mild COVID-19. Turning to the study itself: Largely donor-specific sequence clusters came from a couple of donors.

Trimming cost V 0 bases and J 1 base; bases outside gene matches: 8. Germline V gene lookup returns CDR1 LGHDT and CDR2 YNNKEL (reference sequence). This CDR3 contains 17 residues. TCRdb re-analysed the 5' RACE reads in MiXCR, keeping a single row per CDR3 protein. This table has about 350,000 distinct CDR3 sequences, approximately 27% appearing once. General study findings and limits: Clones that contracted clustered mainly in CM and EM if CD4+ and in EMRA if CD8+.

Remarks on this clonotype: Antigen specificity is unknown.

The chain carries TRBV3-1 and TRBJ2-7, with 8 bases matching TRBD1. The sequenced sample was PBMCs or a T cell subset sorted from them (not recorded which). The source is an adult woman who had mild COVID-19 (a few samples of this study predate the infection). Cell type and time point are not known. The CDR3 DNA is TGTGCCAGCAGCCAAGATCCCTGGACAGGGAATTCCTACGAGCAGTACTTC. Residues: CASSQDPWTGNSYEQYF.